The 26 T cell receptor beta chains below all came from one sample that was sequenced in a study of post-analysis software for immune sequencing data. Study-wide points: Comparison of patients with controls showed about 5 TRBV segments more frequent in patients, TRBV5-6, TRBV5-1 and TRBV20-1 among them.

No cognate antigen is known for these TCRs. Unique molecular identifiers were carried by the TCR beta cDNA libraries. TCRdb fed the PCR reads into MiXCR, producing one record per CDR3 protein. The repertoire holds approximately 730,000 distinct CDR3 sequences, with roughly 30% as singletons. Sequenced sample: blood. The source is a girl aged 5 to 17 with multiple sclerosis.

The rearrangement links TRBV20-1 to TRBJ2-3, with 7 bases identical to TRBD2. CDR3 size: 15 residues. V lost 3 bases and J lost 2; bases outside the gene matches: 8. Germline lookup yields CDR1 DFQATT and CDR2 SNEGSKA (reference sequence). The CDR3, as DNA: TGCAGTGCTAGGCGTACTAGCGCCTACACAGATACGCAGTATTTT. As protein: CSARRTSAYTDTQYF.

The chain uses TRBV6-6 and TRBJ1-4; 8 bases match TRBD1. V was clipped by 5 bases and J by 8 bases; unmatched bases: 10. Germline CDR1 and CDR2: MNHNY and SVGAGI (reference sequence). The CDR3 is made up of 15 amino acids. The CDR3 here is CASSPSGQGKEKLFF. CDR3 DNA: TGTGCCAGCAGTCCATCAGGACAGGGAAAAGAAAAACTGTTTTTT.

The chain joins TRBV5-1 to TRBJ1-2, with 8 bases fitting TRBD1. Germline V gene lookup returns CDR1 SGHRS and CDR2 YFSETQ. The CDR3 is 15 residues long. V was clipped by 0 bases and J by 4 bases; unmatched bases: 5. CDR3 sequence reads: CASSLDWTGLYGYTF. Here the CDR3 DNA reads TGCGCCAGCAGCTTGGACTGGACAGGGCTCTATGGCTACACCTTC.

This chain's CDR3 is CASSFMSGSSYEQYF. The CDR3, as DNA: TGTGCCAGCAGCTTTATGAGCGGTAGCTCCTACGAGCAGTACTTC. The V call is TRBV28, the J call TRBJ2-7; tentatively, D is TRBD2 (5 bases). Germline CDR1 MDHEN, CDR2 SYDVKM. Trimming left V 6 bases short and J 0 bases short, with 15 bases between. The CDR3 loop spans 15 amino acids. Together with reference TRBV28 and TRBJ2-7, the CDR3 gives the full variable domain: DVKVTQSSRYLVKRTGEKVFLECVQDMDHENMFWYRQDPGLGLRLIYFSYDVKMKEKGDIPEGYSVSREKKERFSLILESASTNQTSMYLCASSFMSGSSYEQYFGPGTRLTVT.

This clonotype was recorded a few times. The chain has TRBV4-2 and TRBJ1-4; tentative D call: TRBD1 (5 bases). CDR3 length equals 13 residues. The germline CDR1 and CDR2 sequences are LGHNA and YNFKEQ. Deletions cut 5 bases from V and 5 bases from J, with 9 bases between. This CDR3 is CASSAAGNEKLFF. CDR3 DNA: TGTGCCAGCAGCGCGGCAGGGAATGAAAAACTGTTTTTT.

The V call is TRBV10-3, the J call TRBJ1-2, with 9 bases identical to TRBD1. The CDR3 is 16 residues long. With V trimmed by 8 bases and J by 0 bases, 10 bases remained unmatched. Germline values: CDR1 ENHRY, CDR2 SYGVKD. Written as DNA, the CDR3 is TGTGCCATCCATCCCGGCAGGGACAGGGCTAACTATGGCTACACCTTC. It encodes CAIHPGRDRANYGYTF.

As regards this clonotype: This clone may be a read error of a much larger clone one base away. The genes are TRBV7-2 and TRBJ2-1; D gene unclear. The J call is in doubt because the DNA end fits TRBJ2-7 better. From germline, CDR1 is SGHTA and CDR2 FQGNSA. This CDR3 spans 15 amino acids. The CDR3 bases are TGTGCCAGCAGCTTAGCCTTTAGCTCCTACAATGAGCAGTACTTC. The encoded protein is CASSLAFSSYNEQYF.

This clonotype was observed a handful of times. This chain uses TRBV7-2 with TRBJ2-1; the D gene is possibly TRBD2 (6 bases). The CDR3 runs to 13 residues. Germline CDR1 reads SGHTA; CDR2 reads FQGNSA. Deletions cut 0 bases from V and 11 bases from J, with 11 bases between. CDR3 coding DNA: TGTGCCAGCAGCTTAGCTCGGAGGGAGAAGCAGTTCTTC. Encoded protein: CASSLARREKQFF.

This clonotype has at least ten counts. The rearrangement uses TRBV9 and TRBJ2-7; a possible D gene is TRBD1 (6 bases). Germline V gene sequence: CDR1 SGDLS, CDR2 YYNGEE. Trimming removed 0 bases at V and 7 bases at J, with 14 bases between. This CDR3 region has 14 residues. CDR3 in DNA: TGTGCCAGCAGCGTAGACGTGGGGACAAGAGAGCAGTACTTC. It is translated as CASSVDVGTREQYF.

In its sample, this clonotype was seen many times. The CDR3 reads CASSLAGRNQPQHF. CDR3 bases: TGTGCCAGCAGCTTAGCGGGCAGAAATCAGCCCCAGCATTTT. The V and J genes are TRBV7-2 and TRBJ1-5; D unclear. CDR1 SGHTA and CDR2 FQGNSA come from the germline V gene. The CDR3 runs to 14 residues. Between the trimmed V and J ends, which lost 0 bases and 4 bases, there was a span of 7 bases.

The chain joins TRBV27 to TRBJ2-1, with D unclear. V lost 6 bases and J 10 bases, leaving 10 bases between the germline ends. Germline assignment: CDR1 MNHEY and CDR2 SMNVEV (reference sequence). The CDR3 length is 11 residues. CDR3 sequence (DNA): TGTGCCAGCAGGGCGAGTTACGAGCAGTTCTTC. It is translated as CASRASYEQFF.

The V gene is TRBV12-3 or TRBV12-4, the J gene TRBJ1-5, with D possibly matching TRBD1 (6 bases). The CDR3 covers 14 residues. V shed 5 bases and J shed 2 bases, with 10 bases lying between them. CDR3 DNA: TGTGCCAGCAGTGGAGGACAGCGCAATCAGCCCCAGCATTTT. Translated: CASSGGQRNQPQHF.

This clonotype was seen more than once but under ten times. As DNA, the CDR3 is TGTGCCAGCAGCTTGGCCGGCACAACATACGAGCAGTACTTC. This codes for CASSLAGTTYEQYF. The chain couples TRBV7-2 to TRBJ2-7; unclear D gene. The germline CDR1 and CDR2 sequences are SGHTA and FQGNSA. The CDR3 contains 14 residues. Trimming took off 3 bases at V and 4 bases at J, with 13 bases between the two ends.

This clonotype has more than one count but fewer than ten. The chain links TRBV20-1 to TRBJ1-1; 9 nucleotides match TRBD1. After removal of 6 bases from V and 13 bases from J, the junction contained 12 bases not matched to a gene. The CDR3 consists of 12 residues. CDR1 DFQATT and CDR2 SNEGSKA come from the germline V gene (reference sequence). The CDR3 loop reads CSAETPGTGLFF. Here the CDR3 DNA reads TGCAGTGCAGAAACCCCCGGGACAGGGCTTTTCTTT.

There are many counts of this clonotype. V gene TRBV29-1 combines with J gene TRBJ2-7; 9 nucleotides agree with TRBD2. J was trimmed by 2 bases and V by 6 bases; bases with no gene match: 11. Germline CDR1 is SQVTM and CDR2 is ANQGSEA. This CDR3 spans 15 amino acids. The CDR3 coding sequence is TGCAGCGTGGGGGGGGGACTAGCAGCAACCTACGAGCAGTACTTC. It specifies CSVGGGLAATYEQYF.

This chain links TRBV3-1 with TRBJ1-1, with D perhaps matching TRBD1 (5 bases). The germline V and J ends were trimmed by 2 bases and 1 base, with 17 bases remaining between them. The CDR3 totals 17 residues. Germline V gives CDR1 LGHDT, CDR2 YNNKEL (reference sequence). In nucleotides, the CDR3 is TGTGCCAGCAGCCAATTCGGTGGGGGGGGAAGGAACACTGAAGCTTTCTTT. Amino acid sequence: CASSQFGGGGRNTEAFF.

This chain joins TRBV21-1 and TRBJ2-5; whether TRBD1, the table's D call, matches the DNA was not checked. TRBV21-1 is labeled a pseudogene. The CDR3 sequence is 20 residues long. CDR3 coding DNA: TGTGCCAGCAGCACCCCTTGTGGGGAGGGGGCAACTAGAGCCCAAGAGACCCAGTACTTC. It codes for CASSTPCGEGATRAQETQYF.

The chain links TRBV7-8 to TRBJ2-5, with D perhaps matching TRBD2 (5 bases). Between the trimmed V and J ends, which lost 5 bases and 5 bases, there was a span of 18 bases. CDR1 and CDR2 (germline): SGHVS, FQNEAQ. This CDR3 comprises 15 residues. The CDR3 nucleotides read TGTGCCAGCAGCCGCTCGGGCGGAGGATCGGAGACCCAGTACTTC. This translates into CASSRSGGGSETQYF. The whole variable domain, remainder taken from reference TRBV7-8 and TRBJ2-5, is GAGVSQSPRYKVAKRGQDVALRCDPISGHVSLFWYQQALGQGPEFLTYFQNEAQLDKSGLPSDRFFAERPEGSVSTLKIQRTQQEDSAVYLCASSRSGGGSETQYFGPGTRLLVL.

This chain uses TRBV6-2 or TRBV6-3 with TRBJ2-1; 10 bases line up with TRBD2. Per germline, CDR1 MNHEY and CDR2 SVGEGT. V lost 5 bases and J lost 6; bases outside the gene matches: 10. The CDR3 length is 16 residues. CDR3 DNA: TGTGCCAGCAGTACAGCTACTAGCGGGAAGGGCAATGAGCAGTTCTTC. This encodes CASSTATSGKGNEQFF.

The V call is TRBV6-5, the J call TRBJ2-4; no reliable D call. V lost 5 bases, J lost 1 base, and 15 bases lay in between. The CDR3 is 16 residues long. Germline CDR1 MNHEY, CDR2 SVGAGI. This chain's CDR3 is CASSNRARTAKNIQYF. For the CDR3, the DNA is TGTGCCAGCAGTAACCGGGCTCGGACGGCCAAAAACATTCAGTACTTC.

About this clonotype: A much larger clone lies one base from this, so it may be a read error. This chain connects TRBV20-1 to TRBJ2-1; a possible D gene is TRBD2 (6 bases). Trimming removed 7 bases at V and 0 bases at J, with 13 bases between. The CDR3 spans 14 residues. Germline CDR1 is DFQATT and CDR2 is SNEGSKA (reference sequence). As DNA, the CDR3 is TGCAGTGTTGAGCGGGTGGCCTCCTACAATGAGCAGTTCTTC. Translation gives CSVERVASYNEQFF.

This clonotype came up a few times. The chain couples TRBV6-6 to TRBJ2-7; 8 bases match TRBD1. CDR3 length: 15 amino acids. Trimming removed 0 bases from V and 4 bases from J; junction bases left unmatched: 5. Germline CDR1 reads MNHNY; CDR2 reads SVGAGI (reference sequence). This CDR3 is CASSYSPGQGYEQYF. CDR3 bases: TGTGCCAGCAGTTACTCGCCCGGACAGGGTTACGAGCAGTACTTC.

The chain combines TRBV27 with TRBJ1-2; D uncertain. V was clipped by 2 bases and J by 11 bases, with 21 bases between them. CDR3 size: 15 residues. Germline-derived CDR1 and CDR2 are MNHEY and SMNVEV (reference sequence). CDR3 residues: CASSLEGRLSFGYTF. The CDR3 nucleotides are TGTGCCAGCAGTTTAGAGGGCCGCTTATCTTTTGGTTACACCTTC.

This clonotype has just a few counts. The V and J genes are TRBV29-1 and TRBJ2-1, with 8 nucleotides matching TRBD2. The CDR3 is 14 amino acids. V dropped 4 bases and J dropped 12; count of bases not matched to a gene: 14. Per the germline V gene, CDR1 is SQVTM and CDR2 is ANQGSEA. CDR3 residues: CSVVVSGAPVGQFF. Here the CDR3 DNA reads TGCAGCGTTGTGGTTAGCGGGGCCCCAGTGGGGCAGTTCTTC.

This chain connects TRBV7-9 to TRBJ2-3; no definite D call. With 5 bases removed from V and 5 bases from J, the gap between germline ends came to 14 bases. The CDR3 is 14 residues long. Germline V gives CDR1 SEHNR, CDR2 FQNEAQ (reference sequence). DNA for the CDR3: TGTGCCAGCAGCCCCGCCCCAGACCGAGATACGCAGTATTTT. Translating it yields CASSPAPDRDTQYF.

The chain joins TRBV7-9 to TRBJ1-6; 7 bases line up with TRBD1. With 1 base clipped from V and 7 bases from J, the junction kept 4 bases outside the gene matches. Germline V gene data show CDR1 as SEHNR and CDR2 as FQNEAQ (reference sequence). This CDR3 has 15 amino acids. The CDR3, as DNA: TGTGCCAGCAGCTTAGGACCAGGGGGGAATTCACCCCTCCACTTT. Translated: CASSLGPGGNSPLHF.